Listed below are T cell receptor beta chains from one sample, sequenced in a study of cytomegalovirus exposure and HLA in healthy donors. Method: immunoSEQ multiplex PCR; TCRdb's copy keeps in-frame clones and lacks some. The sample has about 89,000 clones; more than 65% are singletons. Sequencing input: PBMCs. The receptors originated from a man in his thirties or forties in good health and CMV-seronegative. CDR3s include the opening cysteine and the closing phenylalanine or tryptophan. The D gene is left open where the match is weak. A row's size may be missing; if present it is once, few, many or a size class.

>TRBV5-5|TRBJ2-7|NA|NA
TGTGCCAGCAGCTCGCACAGCCTCTACGAGCAGTACTTC
CASSSHSLYEQYF
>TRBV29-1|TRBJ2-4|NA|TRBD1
TGCAGCGTCAGAACAGGGGGCTTGGATCAAAACATTCAGTACTTC
CSVRTGGLDQNIQYF
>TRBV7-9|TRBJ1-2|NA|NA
TGTGCCAGCAGCTTAGAAGGAGGCGGCTACACCTTC
CASSLEGGGYTF
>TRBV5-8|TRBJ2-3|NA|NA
TGTGCCAGCAGCTTGAGGGGGACATCTAGCACAGATACGCAGTATTTT
CASSLRGTSSTDTQYF
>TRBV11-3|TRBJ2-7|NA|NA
TGTGCCAGCAAAGGGGTGGGCAGGAGCTCCTACGAGCAGTACTTC
CASKGVGRSSYEQYF
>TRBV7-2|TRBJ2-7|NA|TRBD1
TGTGCCAGCAGCCCGCTGACAGGGACCGAGCAGTACTTC
CASSPLTGTEQYF
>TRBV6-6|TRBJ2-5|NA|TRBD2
TGTGCCAGCAGTTACTTCGTCGGGGGGGGCCGAGAGACCCAGTACTTC
CASSYFVGGGRETQYF
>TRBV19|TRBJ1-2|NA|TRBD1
TGTGCCAGTAGCCTGGGGACAGGGGTTAACTATGGCTACACCTTC
CASSLGTGVNYGYTF
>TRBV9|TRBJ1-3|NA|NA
TGTGCCAGCAGCGTAGAGGAGAGCTCTGGAAACACCATATATTTT
CASSVEESSGNTIYF
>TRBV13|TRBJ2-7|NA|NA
TGTGCCAGCAGCTCATTGAAAGTGGGACACGGGATTTACGAGCAGTACTTC
CASSSLKVGHGIYEQYF
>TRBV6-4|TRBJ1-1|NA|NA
TGTGCCAGCAGGGCAGGGTGGGGAATGAACACTGAAGCTTTCTTT
CASRAGWGMNTEAFF
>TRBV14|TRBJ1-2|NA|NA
TGTGCCAGCAGTCGATACAATAACTATGGCTACACCTTC
CASSRYNNYGYTF
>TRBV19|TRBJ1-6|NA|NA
TGTGCCAGTAGTATTGGCGGGAGTTCACCCCTCCACTTT
CASSIGGSSPLHF
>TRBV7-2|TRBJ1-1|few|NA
TGTGCCAGCAGCACTTACGGCGGTTACACTGAAGCTTTCTTT
CASSTYGGYTEAFF
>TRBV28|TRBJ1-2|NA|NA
TGTGCCAGCAGCCCCCTGGGGGAGGGGGTTAACTATGGCTACACCTTC
CASSPLGEGVNYGYTF
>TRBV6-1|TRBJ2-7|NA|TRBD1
TGTGCCAGCAGTGGGGACAGCCCCTACGAGCAGTACTTC
CASSGDSPYEQYF
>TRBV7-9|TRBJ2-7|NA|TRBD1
TGTGCCAGCAGCTACCGTCGGACAGGGCTTGACGAGCAGTACTTC
CASSYRRTGLDEQYF
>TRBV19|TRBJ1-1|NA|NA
TGTGCCAGTAGTAATCAGGGGCGACCGGCTGAAGCTTTCTTT
CASSNQGRPAEAFF
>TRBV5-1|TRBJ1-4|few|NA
TGCGCCAGCAGCTTCAGATCTTGGCAGGGCGCAACTAATGAAAAACTGTTTTTT
CASSFRSWQGATNEKLFF
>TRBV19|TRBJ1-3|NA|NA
TGTGCCAGTAGTAGCGGCGGATACTCTGGAAACACCATATATTTT
CASSSGGYSGNTIYF
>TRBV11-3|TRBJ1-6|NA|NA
TGTGCCAGCAGCTTAGATCGGGCGGGATCCTATAATTCACCCCTCCACTTT
CASSLDRAGSYNSPLHF
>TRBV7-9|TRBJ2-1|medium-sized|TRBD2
TGTGCCACCTCGGGGGGAAACTACAATGAGCAGTTCTTC
CATSGGNYNEQFF
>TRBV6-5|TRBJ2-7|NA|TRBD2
TGTGCCAGCAGACCCGGGGGGGGGCCCTCCTACGAGCAGTACTTC
CASRPGGGPSYEQYF
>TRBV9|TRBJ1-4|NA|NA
TGTGCCAGCAGCACTCAGGGGTCAACTAATGAAAAACTGTTTTTT
CASSTQGSTNEKLFF
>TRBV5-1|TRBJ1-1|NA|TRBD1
TGCGCCAGCAGCTTGCAGGGGGCTGGCACTGAAGCTTTCTTT
CASSLQGAGTEAFF
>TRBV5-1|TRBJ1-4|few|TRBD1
TGCGCCAGCAGCTGGGGACAGGACGATAATGAAAAACTGTTTTTT
CASSWGQDDNEKLFF